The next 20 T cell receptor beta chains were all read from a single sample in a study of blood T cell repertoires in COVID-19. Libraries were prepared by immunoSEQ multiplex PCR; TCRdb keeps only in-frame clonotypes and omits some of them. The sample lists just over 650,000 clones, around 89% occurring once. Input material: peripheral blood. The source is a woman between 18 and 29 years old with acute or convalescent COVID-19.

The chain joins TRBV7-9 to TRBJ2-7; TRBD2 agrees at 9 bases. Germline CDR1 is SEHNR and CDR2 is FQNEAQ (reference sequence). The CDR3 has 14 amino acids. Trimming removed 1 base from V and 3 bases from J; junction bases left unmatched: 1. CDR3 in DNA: TGTGCCAGCAGCTTAGGGACTAGCGTCTACGAGCAGTACTTC. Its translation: CASSLGTSVYEQYF.

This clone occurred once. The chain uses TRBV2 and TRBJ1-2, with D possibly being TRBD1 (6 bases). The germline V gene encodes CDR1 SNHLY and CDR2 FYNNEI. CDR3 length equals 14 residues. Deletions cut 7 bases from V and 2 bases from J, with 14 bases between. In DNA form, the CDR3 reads TGTGCCAGCATTAGGACAGAGCTAAACTATGGCTACACCTTC. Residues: CASIRTELNYGYTF. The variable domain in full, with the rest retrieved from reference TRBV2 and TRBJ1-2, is EPEVTQTPSHQVTQMGQEVILRCVPISNHLYFYWYRQILGQKVEFLVSFYNNEISEKSEIFDDQFSVERPDGSNFTLKIRSTKLEDSAMYFCASIRTELNYGYTFGSGTRLTVV.

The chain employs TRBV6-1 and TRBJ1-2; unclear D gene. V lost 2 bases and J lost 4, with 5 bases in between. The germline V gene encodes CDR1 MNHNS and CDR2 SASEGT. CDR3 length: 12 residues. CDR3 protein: CASSERSYGYTF. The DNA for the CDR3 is TGTGCCAGCAGTGAAAGGAGCTATGGCTACACCTTC.

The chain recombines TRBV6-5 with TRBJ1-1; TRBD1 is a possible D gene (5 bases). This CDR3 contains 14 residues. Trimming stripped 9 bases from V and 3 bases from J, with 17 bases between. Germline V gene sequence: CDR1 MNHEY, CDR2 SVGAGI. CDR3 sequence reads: CASLPGGADTEAFF. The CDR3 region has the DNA TGTGCCAGTCTTCCCGGAGGGGCGGACACTGAAGCTTTCTTT.

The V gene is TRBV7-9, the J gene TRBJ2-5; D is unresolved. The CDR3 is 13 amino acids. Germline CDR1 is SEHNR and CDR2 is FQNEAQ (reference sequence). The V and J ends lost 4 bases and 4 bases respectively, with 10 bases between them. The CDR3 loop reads CASSYHTTETQYF. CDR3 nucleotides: TGTGCCAGCAGCTACCATACTACAGAGACCCAGTACTTC.

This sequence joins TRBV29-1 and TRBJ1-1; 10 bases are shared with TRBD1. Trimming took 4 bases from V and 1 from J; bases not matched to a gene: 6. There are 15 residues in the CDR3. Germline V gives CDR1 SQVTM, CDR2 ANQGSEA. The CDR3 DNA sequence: TGCAGCGTTGCCTCGGGACAGGGGTGGAACACTGAAGCTTTCTTT. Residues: CSVASGQGWNTEAFF.

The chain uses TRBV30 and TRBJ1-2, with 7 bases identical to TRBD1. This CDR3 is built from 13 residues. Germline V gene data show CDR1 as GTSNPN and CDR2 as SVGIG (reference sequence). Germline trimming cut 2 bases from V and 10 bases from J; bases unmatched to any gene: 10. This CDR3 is CAWSKGQKHYYTF. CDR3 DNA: TGTGCCTGGAGTAAGGGACAGAAGCACTACTACACCTTC.

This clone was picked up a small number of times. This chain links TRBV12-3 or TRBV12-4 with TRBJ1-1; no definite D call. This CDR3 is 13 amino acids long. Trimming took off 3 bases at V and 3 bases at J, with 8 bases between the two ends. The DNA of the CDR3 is TGTGCCAGCAGTTTCTTTCGGGACACTGAAGCTTTCTTT. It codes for CASSFFRDTEAFF.

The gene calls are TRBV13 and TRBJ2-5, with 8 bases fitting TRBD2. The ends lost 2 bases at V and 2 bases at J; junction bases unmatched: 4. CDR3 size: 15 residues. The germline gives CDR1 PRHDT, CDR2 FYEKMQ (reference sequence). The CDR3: CASSLLTGGQETQYF. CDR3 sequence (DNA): TGTGCCAGCAGCTTATTAACGGGGGGGCAAGAGACCCAGTACTTC.

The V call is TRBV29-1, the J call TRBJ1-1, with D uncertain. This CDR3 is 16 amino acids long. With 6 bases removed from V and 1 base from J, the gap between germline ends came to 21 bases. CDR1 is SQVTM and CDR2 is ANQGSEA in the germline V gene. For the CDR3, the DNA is TGCAGCGTGCCCGGTGGGGAGAGACCGACGAACACTGAAGCTTTCTTT. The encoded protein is CSVPGGERPTNTEAFF.

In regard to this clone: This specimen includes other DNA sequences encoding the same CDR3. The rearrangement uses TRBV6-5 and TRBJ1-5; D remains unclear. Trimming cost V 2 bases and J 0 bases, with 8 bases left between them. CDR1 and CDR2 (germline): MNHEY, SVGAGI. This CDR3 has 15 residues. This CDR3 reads CASSYTRYSNQPQHF. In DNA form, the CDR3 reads TGTGCCAGCAGTTACACACGTTATAGCAATCAGCCCCAGCATTTT.

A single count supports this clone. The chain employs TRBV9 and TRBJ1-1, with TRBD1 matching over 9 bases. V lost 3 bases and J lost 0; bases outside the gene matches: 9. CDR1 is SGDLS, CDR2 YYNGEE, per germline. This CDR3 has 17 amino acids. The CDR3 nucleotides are TGTGCCAGCAGCGCCCGGGACAGGGACTTCATGAACACTGAAGCTTTCTTT. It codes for CASSARDRDFMNTEAFF.

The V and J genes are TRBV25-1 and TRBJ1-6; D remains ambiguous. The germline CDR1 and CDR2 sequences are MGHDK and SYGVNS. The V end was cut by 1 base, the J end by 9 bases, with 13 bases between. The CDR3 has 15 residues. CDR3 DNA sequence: TGTGCCAGCAGTGAATTTTACTTAAGCGGTTCACCCCTCCACTTT. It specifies CASSEFYLSGSPLHF.

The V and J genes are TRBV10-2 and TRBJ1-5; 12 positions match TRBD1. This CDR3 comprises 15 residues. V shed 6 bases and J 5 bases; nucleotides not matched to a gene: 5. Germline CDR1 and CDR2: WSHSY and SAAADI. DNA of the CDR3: TGCGCCAGCAGGGGGACAGGGGGCTTCGATCAGCCCCAGCATTTT. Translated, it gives CASRGTGGFDQPQHF.

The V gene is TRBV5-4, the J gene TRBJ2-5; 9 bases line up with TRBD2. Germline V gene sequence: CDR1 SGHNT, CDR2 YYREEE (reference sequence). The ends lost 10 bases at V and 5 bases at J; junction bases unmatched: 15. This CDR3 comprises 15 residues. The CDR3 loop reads CASGERGAWEETQYF. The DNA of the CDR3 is TGTGCCTCGGGCGAGCGGGGGGCCTGGGAGGAGACCCAGTACTTC.

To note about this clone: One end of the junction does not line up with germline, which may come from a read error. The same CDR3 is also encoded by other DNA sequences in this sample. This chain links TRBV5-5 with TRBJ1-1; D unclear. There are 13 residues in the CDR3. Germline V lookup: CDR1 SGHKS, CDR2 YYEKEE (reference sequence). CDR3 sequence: CASSLAGSPAAFF. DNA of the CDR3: TGTGCCAGCAGCTTGGCCGGGTCGCCTGCGGCTTTTTTT.

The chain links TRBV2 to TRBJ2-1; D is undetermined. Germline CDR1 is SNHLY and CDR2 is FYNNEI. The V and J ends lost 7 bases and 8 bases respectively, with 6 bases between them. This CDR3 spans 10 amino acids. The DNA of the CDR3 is TGTGCCAGCACAAACTATGAGCAGTTCTTC. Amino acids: CASTNYEQFF.

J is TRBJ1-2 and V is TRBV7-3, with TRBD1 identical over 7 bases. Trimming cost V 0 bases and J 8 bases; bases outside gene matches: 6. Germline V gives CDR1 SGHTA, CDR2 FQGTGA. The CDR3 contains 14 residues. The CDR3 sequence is CASSLTWQGEGYTF. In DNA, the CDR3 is TGTGCCAGCAGCTTAACGTGGCAGGGGGAAGGCTACACCTTC.

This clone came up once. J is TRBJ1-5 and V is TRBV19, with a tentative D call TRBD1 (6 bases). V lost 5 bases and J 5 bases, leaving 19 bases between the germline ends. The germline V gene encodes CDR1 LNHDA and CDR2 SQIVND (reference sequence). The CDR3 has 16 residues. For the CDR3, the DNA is TGTGCCAGTAGTTGGGGGATAGGGGGACATCATCAGCCCCAGCATTTT. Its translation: CASSWGIGGHHQPQHF.

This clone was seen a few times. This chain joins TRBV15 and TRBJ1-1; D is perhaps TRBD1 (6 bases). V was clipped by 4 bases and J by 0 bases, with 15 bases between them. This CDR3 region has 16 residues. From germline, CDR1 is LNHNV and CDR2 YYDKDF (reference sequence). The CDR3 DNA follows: TGTGCCACCAGCACTCCGCGGACAGATTTGAACACTGAAGCTTTCTTT. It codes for CATSTPRTDLNTEAFF.